This entry describes one T cell receptor beta chain. Primers: 60 Vbeta forward and 13 Jbeta reverse. The repertoire was sequenced with immunoSEQ multiplex PCR; TCRdb's copy has only in-frame clones and lacks some. Of fewer than 80,000 clones listed, less than 80% are singletons. The data were obtained in a study of cytomegalovirus exposure and HLA in healthy donors. In germline, CDR1 is MNHNY, CDR2 SVGAGI (reference sequence). V gave up 10 bases and J gave up 6 bases; unmatched junction bases: 8. The CDR3 sequence is 13 residues long. The rearrangement joins TRBV6-6 to TRBJ2-1; TRBD1 matches 8 bases. What was sequenced was PBMCs. The receptor was isolated from a young man in good health and CMV-seronegative. CDR3 sequence reads: CATTQGALNEQFF. Written as DNA, the CDR3 is TGTGCCACCACCCAGGGGGCCCTCAATGAGCAGTTCTTC.